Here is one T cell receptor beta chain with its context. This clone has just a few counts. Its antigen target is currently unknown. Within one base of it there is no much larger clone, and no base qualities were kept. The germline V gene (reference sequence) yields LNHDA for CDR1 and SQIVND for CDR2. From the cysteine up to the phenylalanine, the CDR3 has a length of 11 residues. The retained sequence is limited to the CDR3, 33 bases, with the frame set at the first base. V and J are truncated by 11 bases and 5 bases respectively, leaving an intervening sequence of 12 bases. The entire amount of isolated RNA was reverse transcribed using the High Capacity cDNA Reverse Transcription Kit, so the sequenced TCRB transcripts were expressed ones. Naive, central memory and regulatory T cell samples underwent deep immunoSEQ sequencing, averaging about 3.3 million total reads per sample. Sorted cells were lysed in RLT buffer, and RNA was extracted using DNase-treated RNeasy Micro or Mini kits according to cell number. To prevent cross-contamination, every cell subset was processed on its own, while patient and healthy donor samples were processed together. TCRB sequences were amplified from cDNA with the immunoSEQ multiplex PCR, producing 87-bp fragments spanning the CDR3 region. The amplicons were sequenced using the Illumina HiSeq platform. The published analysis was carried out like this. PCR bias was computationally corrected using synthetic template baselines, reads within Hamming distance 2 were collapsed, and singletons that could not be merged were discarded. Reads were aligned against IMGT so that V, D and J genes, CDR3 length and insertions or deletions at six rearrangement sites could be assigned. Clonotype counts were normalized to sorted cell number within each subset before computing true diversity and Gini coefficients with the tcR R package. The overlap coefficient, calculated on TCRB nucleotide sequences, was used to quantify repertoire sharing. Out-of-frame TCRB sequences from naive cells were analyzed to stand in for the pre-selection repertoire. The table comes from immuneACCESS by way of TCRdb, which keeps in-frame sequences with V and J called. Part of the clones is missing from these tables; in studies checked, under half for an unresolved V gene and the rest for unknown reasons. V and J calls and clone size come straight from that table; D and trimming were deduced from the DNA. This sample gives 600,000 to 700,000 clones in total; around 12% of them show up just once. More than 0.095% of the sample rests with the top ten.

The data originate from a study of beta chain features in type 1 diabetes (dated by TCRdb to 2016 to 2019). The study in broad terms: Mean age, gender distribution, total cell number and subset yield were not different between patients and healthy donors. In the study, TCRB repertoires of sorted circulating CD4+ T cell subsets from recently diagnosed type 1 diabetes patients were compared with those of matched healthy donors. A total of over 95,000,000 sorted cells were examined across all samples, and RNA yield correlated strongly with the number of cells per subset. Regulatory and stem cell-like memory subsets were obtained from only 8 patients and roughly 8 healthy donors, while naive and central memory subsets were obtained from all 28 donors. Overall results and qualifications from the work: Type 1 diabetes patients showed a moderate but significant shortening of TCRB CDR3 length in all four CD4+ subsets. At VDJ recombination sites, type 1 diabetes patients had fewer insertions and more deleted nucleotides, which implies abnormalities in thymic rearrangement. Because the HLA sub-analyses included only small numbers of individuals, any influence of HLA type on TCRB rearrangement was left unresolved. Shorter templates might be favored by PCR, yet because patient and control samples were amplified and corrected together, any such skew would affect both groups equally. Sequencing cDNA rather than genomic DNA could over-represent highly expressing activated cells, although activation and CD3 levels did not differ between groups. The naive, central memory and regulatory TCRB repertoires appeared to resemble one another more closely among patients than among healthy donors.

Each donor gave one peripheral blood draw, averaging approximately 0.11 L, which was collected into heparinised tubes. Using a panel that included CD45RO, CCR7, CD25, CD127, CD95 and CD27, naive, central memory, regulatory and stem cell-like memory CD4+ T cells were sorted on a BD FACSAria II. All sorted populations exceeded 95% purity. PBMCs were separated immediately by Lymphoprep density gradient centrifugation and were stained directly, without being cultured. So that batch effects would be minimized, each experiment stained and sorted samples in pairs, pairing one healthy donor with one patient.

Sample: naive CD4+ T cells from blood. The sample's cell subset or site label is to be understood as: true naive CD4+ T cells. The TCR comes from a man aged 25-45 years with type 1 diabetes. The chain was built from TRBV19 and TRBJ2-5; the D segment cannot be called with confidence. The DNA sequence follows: TGTGCCGTCTCGACTGGGGAGACCCAGTACTTC. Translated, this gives CAVSTGETQYF. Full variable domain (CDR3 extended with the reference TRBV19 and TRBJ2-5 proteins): DGGITQSPKYLFRKEGQNVTLSCEQNLNHDAMYWYRQDPGQGLRLIYYSQIVNDFQKGDIAEGYSVSREKKESFPLTVTSAQKNPTAFYLCAVSTGETQYFGPGTRLLVL.